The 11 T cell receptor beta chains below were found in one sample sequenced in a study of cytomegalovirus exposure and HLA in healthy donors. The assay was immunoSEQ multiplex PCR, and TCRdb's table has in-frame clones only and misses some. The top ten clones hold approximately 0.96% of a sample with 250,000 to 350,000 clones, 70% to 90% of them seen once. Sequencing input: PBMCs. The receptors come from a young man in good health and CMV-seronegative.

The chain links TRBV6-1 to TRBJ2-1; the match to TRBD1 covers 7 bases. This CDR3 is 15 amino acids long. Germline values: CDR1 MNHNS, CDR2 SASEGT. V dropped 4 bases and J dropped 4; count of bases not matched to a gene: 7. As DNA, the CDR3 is TGTGCCAGCAGTGCACAGGGGCCGCCTTACAATGAGCAGTTCTTC. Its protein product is CASSAQGPPYNEQFF.

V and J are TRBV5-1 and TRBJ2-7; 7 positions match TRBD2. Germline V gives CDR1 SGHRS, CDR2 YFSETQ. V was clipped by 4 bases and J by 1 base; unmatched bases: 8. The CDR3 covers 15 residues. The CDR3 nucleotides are TGCGCCAGCAGCGGAGGGGTAGCGGGTTCCTACGAGCAGTACTTC. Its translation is CASSGGVAGSYEQYF.

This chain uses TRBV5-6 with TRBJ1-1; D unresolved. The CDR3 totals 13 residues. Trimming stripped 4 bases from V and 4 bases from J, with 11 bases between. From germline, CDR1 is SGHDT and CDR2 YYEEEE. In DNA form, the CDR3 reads TGTGCCAGCAGCCCTGAGTTCGGCACTGAAGCTTTCTTT. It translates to CASSPEFGTEAFF.

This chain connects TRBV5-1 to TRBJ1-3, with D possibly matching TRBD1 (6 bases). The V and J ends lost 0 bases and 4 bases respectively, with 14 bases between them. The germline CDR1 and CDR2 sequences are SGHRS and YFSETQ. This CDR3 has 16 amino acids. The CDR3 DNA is TGCGCCAGCAGCTTGGCCAGAACAGGGTCCGGAAACACCATATATTTT. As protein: CASSLARTGSGNTIYF.

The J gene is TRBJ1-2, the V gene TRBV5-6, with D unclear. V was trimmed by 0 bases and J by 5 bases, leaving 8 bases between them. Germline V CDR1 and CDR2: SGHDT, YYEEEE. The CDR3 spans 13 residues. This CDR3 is CASSLGGGYGYTF. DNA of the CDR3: TGTGCCAGCAGCTTGGGAGGAGGGTATGGCTACACCTTC.

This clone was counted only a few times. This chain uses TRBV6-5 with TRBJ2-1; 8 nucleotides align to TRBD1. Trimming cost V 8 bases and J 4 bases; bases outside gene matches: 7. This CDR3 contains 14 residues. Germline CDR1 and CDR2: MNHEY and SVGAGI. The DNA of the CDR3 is TGTGCCAGCTGTTCAGGGGGCGGGTACAATGAGCAGTTCTTC. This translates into CASCSGGGYNEQFF.

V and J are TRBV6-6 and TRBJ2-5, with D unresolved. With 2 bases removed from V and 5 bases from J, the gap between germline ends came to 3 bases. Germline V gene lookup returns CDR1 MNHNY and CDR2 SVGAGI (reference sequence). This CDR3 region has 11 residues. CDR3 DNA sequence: TGTGCCAGCAGTTACGCGGAGACCCAGTACTTC. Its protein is CASSYAETQYF.

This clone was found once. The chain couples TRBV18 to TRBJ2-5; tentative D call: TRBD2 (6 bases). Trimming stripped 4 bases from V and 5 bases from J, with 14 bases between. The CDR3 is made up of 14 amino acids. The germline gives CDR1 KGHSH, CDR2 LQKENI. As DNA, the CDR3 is TGTGCCAGCTCACGGGGGGACCAGCGGGAGACCCAGTACTTC. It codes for CASSRGDQRETQYF.

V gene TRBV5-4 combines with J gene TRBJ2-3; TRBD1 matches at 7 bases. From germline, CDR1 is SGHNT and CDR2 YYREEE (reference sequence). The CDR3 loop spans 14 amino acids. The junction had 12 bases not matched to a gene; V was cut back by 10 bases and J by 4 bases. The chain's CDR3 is CAVNPRQGPDTQYF. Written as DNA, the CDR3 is TGTGCCGTAAATCCCCGACAGGGCCCAGATACGCAGTATTTT.

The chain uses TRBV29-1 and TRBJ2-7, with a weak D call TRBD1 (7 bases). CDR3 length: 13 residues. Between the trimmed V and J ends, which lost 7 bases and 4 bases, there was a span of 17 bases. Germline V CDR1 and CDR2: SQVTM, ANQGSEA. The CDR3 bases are TGCAGCGCGACATCAGGGGGGACATACGAGCAGTACTTC. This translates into CSATSGGTYEQYF.

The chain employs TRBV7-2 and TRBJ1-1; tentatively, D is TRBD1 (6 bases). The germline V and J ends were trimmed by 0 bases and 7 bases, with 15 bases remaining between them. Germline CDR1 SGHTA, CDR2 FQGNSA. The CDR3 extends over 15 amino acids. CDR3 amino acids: CASSLAHTGMIEAFF. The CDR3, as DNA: TGTGCCAGCAGCTTAGCTCACACAGGGATGATTGAAGCTTTCTTT.